Each of the 25 T cell receptor beta chains below was sequenced from the same sample in a study of regulatory T cells in long-lasting Graves disease. Described time point: newly diagnosed GD, antithyroid drugs for less than 3 months. PBMC RNA served as the TCR library source. iRepertoire HTBI primers and Arm-PCR of CDR3 regions built TCR beta libraries. Each CDR3 protein gets one entry after TCRdb re-called the multiplex PCR reads with MiXCR. Of roughly 440,000 distinct CDR3 sequences listed, 16% are singletons. The data were also submitted as part of a second study, on T cells in Graves' hyperthyroidism and ophthalmopathy.

The input for sequencing was peripheral blood mononuclear cells (PBMCs), taken at new diagnosis, from a patient treated with antithyroid drugs. The receptor set was obtained from a woman aged 18-29 years with Graves disease.

This clonotype has more than one count but fewer than ten. The V call is TRBV29-1, the J call TRBJ2-7; perhaps TRBD1 as D (6 bases). V lost 4 bases, J lost 0 bases, and 16 bases lay in between. This CDR3 is built from 15 residues. In germline, CDR1 is SQVTM, CDR2 ANQGSEA. This chain's CDR3 is CSVVGANTLSYEQYF. CDR3 bases: TGCAGCGTTGTGGGGGCCAACACACTCTCCTACGAGCAGTACTTC.

V usage is TRBV2 and J usage is TRBJ1-1, with 7 bases identical to TRBD1. V was clipped by 6 bases and J by 5 bases; unmatched bases: 12. CDR1 is SNHLY, CDR2 FYNNEI, per germline. This CDR3 contains 15 residues. The DNA of the CDR3 is TGTGCCAGCAGGGCACTCACAGGGGTGACGACTGAAGCTTTCTTT. It encodes CASRALTGVTTEAFF. Looking up the rest from reference TRBV2 and TRBJ1-1 gives the full variable domain: EPEVTQTPSHQVTQMGQEVILRCVPISNHLYFYWYRQILGQKVEFLVSFYNNEISEKSEIFDDQFSVERPDGSNFTLKIRSTKLEDSAMYFCASRALTGVTTEAFFGQGTRLTVV.

This clonotype showed up just a few times. The chain employs TRBV9 and TRBJ1-5, with 8 bases aligning to TRBD1. The CDR3 contains 14 residues. V was clipped by 4 bases and J by 5 bases; unmatched bases: 5. CDR1 is SGDLS and CDR2 is YYNGEE in the germline V gene. Written as DNA, the CDR3 is TGTGCCAGCAGCCCAAGACAGGGGCATCAGCCCCAGCATTTT. Its translation: CASSPRQGHQPQHF.

This clonotype was seen only a few times. This rearrangement joins TRBV6-1 to TRBJ1-4; the match to TRBD1 covers 7 bases. CDR3 length: 15 amino acids. Germline-derived CDR1 and CDR2 are MNHNS and SASEGT. V shed 5 bases, J shed 5 bases, and the junction held 8 bases outside the gene matches. The CDR3 DNA is TGTGCCAGCAGTAACAGGGGAGAGATAAATGAAAAACTGTTTTTT. It is translated as CASSNRGEINEKLFF.

This clonotype was picked up a small number of times. The rearrangement uses TRBV4-2 and TRBJ2-1; 12 bases are a match to TRBD1. J gave up 7 bases and V 3 bases, and 7 bases lay outside the gene matches. The CDR3 is 16 residues long. The V gene's germline CDR1 is LGHNA and CDR2 YNFKEQ. The CDR3 is CASSHHGTGGVNEQFF. CDR3 bases: TGTGCCAGCAGCCACCACGGGACAGGGGGCGTAAATGAGCAGTTCTTC.

The table lists this clonotype with a few counts. A much larger clone sits a single nucleotide away, making a read error possible. The chain uses TRBV7-9 and TRBJ2-3; D may be TRBD1 or TRBD2 (5 bases each). Per the germline V gene, CDR1 is SEHNR and CDR2 is FQNEAQ (reference sequence). The CDR3 consists of 15 residues. The CDR3 nucleotides are TGTGCCAGCATCTCGGGGCCAGGGTTCTCAGATACGCCGTATTTT. It translates to CASISGPGFSDTPYF.

At least ten counts were recorded for this clonotype. The CDR3 is CSATGSDGYTF. DNA for the CDR3: TGCAGTGCCACGGGGAGCGATGGCTACACCTTC. The chain links TRBV20-1 to TRBJ1-2; D remains ambiguous. V shed 6 bases and J shed 6 bases, with 11 bases lying between them. Germline CDR1 reads DFQATT; CDR2 reads SNEGSKA (reference sequence). The CDR3 loop spans 11 amino acids.

The gene calls are TRBV5-1 and TRBJ2-2; 12 bases are a match to TRBD2. V shed 4 bases and J 6 bases; nucleotides not matched to a gene: 7. Germline V gene lookup returns CDR1 SGHRS and CDR2 YFSETQ. The CDR3 is 16 residues long. The CDR3 DNA is TGCGCCAGCAGCAGTCCTAGCGGGAGGGCCTCCGGGGAGCTGTTTTTT. It specifies CASSSPSGRASGELFF. Full variable domain (rest looked up from reference TRBV5-1 and TRBJ2-2): KAGVTQTPRYLIKTRGQQVTLSCSPISGHRSVSWYQQTPGQGLQFLFEYFSETQRNKGNFPGRFSGRQFSNSRSEMNVSTLELGDSALYLCASSSPSGRASGELFFGEGSRLTVL.

This clonotype has at least ten counts. The chain links TRBV7-2 to TRBJ1-5; possible D gene TRBD1, 5 bases. V gave up 5 bases and J gave up 0 bases, with 11 bases separating them. In germline, CDR1 is SGHTA, CDR2 FQGNSA. The CDR3 is 15 amino acids. The chain's CDR3 is CASSPLGDSNQPQHF. Written as DNA, the CDR3 is TGTGCCAGCAGCCCACTGGGGGATAGCAATCAGCCCCAGCATTTT.

This chain connects TRBV4-1 to TRBJ2-7; 10 bases fit TRBD2. V shed 5 bases and J 3 bases; nucleotides not matched to a gene: 10. This CDR3 is 16 amino acids long. Germline lookup yields CDR1 MGHRA and CDR2 YSYEKL. CDR3 amino acids: CASSKAGGPGFYEQYF. The CDR3 DNA reads TGCGCCAGCAGCAAAGCGGGAGGGCCGGGGTTCTACGAGCAGTACTTC.

This clonotype has at least ten counts. This sequence joins TRBV6-1 and TRBJ2-7, with a possible D match to TRBD2 (6 bases). The germline gives CDR1 MNHNS, CDR2 SASEGT. This CDR3 has 15 amino acids. The ends were cut back, 3 bases at V and 2 bases at J, with 14 bases in the middle. This chain's CDR3 is CASSEPGLPTYEQYF. In DNA, the CDR3 is TGTGCCAGCAGTGAGCCGGGACTTCCAACCTACGAGCAGTACTTC.

Remarks on this clonotype: Given a much more abundant clone one base away, this may be a read error. V and J are TRBV7-3 and TRBJ2-7; 8 bases are shared with TRBD2. The CDR3 extends over 12 amino acids. Germline V gene sequence: CDR1 SGHTA, CDR2 FQGTGA. V was clipped by 5 bases and J by 7 bases; unmatched bases: 4. The CDR3 DNA is TGTGCCAGCAGCGGACTAGCCAATGAGCAGTACTTC. Its protein product is CASSGLANEQYF.

The chain uses TRBV27 and TRBJ2-7; 9 bases align to TRBD1. With 4 bases clipped from V and 3 bases from J, the junction kept 7 bases outside the gene matches. Germline V gene sequence: CDR1 MNHEY, CDR2 SMNVEV (reference sequence). This CDR3 spans 15 amino acids. CDR3: CASSSRGQGFYEQYF. CDR3 DNA sequence: TGTGCCAGCAGTTCCCGGGGACAGGGTTTCTACGAGCAGTACTTC.

This clonotype was seen repeatedly, ten times or more. This rearrangement joins TRBV27 to TRBJ2-7; D is unclear. This CDR3 comprises 14 residues. CDR1 MNHEY and CDR2 SMNVEV come from the germline V gene (reference sequence). The ends were cut back, 2 bases at V and 0 bases at J, with 8 bases in the middle. The CDR3 sequence: CASSLPLNSYEQYF. The CDR3 region has the DNA TGTGCCAGCAGTTTACCCCTTAACTCCTACGAGCAGTACTTC.

This clonotype appeared many times. This chain uses TRBV6-5 with TRBJ2-1, with TRBD2 matching 10 bases. Trimming removed 2 bases from V and 8 bases from J; junction bases left unmatched: 0. CDR3 length: 13 amino acids. Looked up from germline, CDR1 is MNHEY and CDR2 is SVGAGI. Written as DNA, the CDR3 is TGTGCCAGCAGTTACGGGACTAGCGATGAGCAGTTCTTC. Translated, it gives CASSYGTSDEQFF.

The table lists this clonotype with a few counts. This chain links TRBV5-1 with TRBJ2-1, with D unresolved. V dropped 2 bases and J dropped 3 bases, with 9 bases sitting between them. Germline V CDR1 and CDR2: SGHRS, YFSETQ. The CDR3 covers 14 residues. CDR3 amino acids: CASSLLSDYNEQFF. The CDR3 DNA reads as TGCGCCAGCAGCTTATTGTCAGACTACAATGAGCAGTTCTTC.

This clonotype showed up just a few times. The J gene is TRBJ2-7, the V gene TRBV6-1, with 10 bases lining up with TRBD2. The V gene end was trimmed by 4 bases and the J gene end by 6 bases; junction bases not matched to a gene: 12. The CDR3 is 16 amino acids. Germline V gene sequence: CDR1 MNHNS, CDR2 SASEGT. The CDR3 nucleotides are TGTGCCAGCAGTGCCCCTAGCGGGAGTTCGGTCATCGAGCAGTACTTC. Amino acid sequence: CASSAPSGSSVIEQYF.

In its sample, this clonotype was seen once. A junction end diverges from the germline sequence, so it may reflect a read error. This chain links TRBV5-1 with TRBJ1-3; D remains unclear. The CDR3 loop spans 15 amino acids. Germline assignment: CDR1 SGHRS and CDR2 YFSETQ. CDR3 nucleotides: TGCGCCAGCAGCTTGGATTCGGGTCTCGGAAACGCCATATATTTT. It codes for CASSLDSGLGNAIYF.

The J gene is TRBJ2-7, the V gene TRBV28; D unclear. The length of the CDR3 is 12 residues. Trimming removed 2 bases from V and 5 bases from J, with 7 bases in between. Germline V gene sequence: CDR1 MDHEN, CDR2 SYDVKM. This CDR3 reads CASSLPRHEQYF. As DNA, the CDR3 is TGTGCCAGCAGTTTACCCCGTCACGAGCAGTACTTC.

This clonotype was observed many times. V gene TRBV28 combines with J gene TRBJ2-7; a possible D gene is TRBD2 (5 bases). Trimming left V 1 base short and J 3 bases short, with 10 bases between. There are 14 residues in the CDR3. Germline loops: CDR1 MDHEN, CDR2 SYDVKM. The CDR3 DNA sequence: TGTGCCAGCAGTTTATTTAGCGTACGCTACGAGCAGTACTTC. Its translation is CASSLFSVRYEQYF.

This chain's CDR3 is CASSYYLGSYEQYF. The CDR3 DNA reads as TGTGCCAGCAGTTACTACCTAGGTTCTTACGAGCAGTACTTC. This sequence joins TRBV6-2 or TRBV6-3 and TRBJ2-7; D unclear. The V and J ends lost 1 base and 4 bases respectively, with 11 bases between them. Germline V gives CDR1 MNHEY, CDR2 SVGEGT. The CDR3 is made up of 14 amino acids.

This clonotype was found many times. The chain recombines TRBV6-1 with TRBJ2-7; D unresolved. V lost 7 bases to trimming and J lost 2 bases, with 15 bases between them. CDR1 and CDR2 (germline): MNHNS, SASEGT. The CDR3 spans 14 residues. CDR3 bases: TGTGCCAGCAAGACGAGCTTCAACCCCTACGAGCAGTACTTC. The encoded protein is CASKTSFNPYEQYF.

This rearrangement joins TRBV5-1 to TRBJ2-2; D is ambiguous. This CDR3 contains 15 residues. Trimming took 4 bases from V and 3 from J, leaving 13 bases between them. Germline-derived CDR1 and CDR2 are SGHRS and YFSETQ. The CDR3 DNA follows: TGCGCCAGCAGCGGATTGGGAATAGACACCGGGGAGCTGTTTTTT. It yields the protein CASSGLGIDTGELFF.

This clonotype was picked up a small number of times. V and J are TRBV28 and TRBJ1-2; D uncertain. CDR1 MDHEN and CDR2 SYDVKM come from the germline V gene. V was clipped by 3 bases and J by 3 bases, with 8 bases between them. The CDR3 is made up of 13 amino acids. The CDR3 spells CASSFPGYYGYTF. CDR3 nucleotide sequence: TGTGCCAGCAGTTTCCCAGGTTACTATGGCTACACCTTC.

The chain joins TRBV19 to TRBJ2-1, with TRBD2 matching 10 bases. With V trimmed by 1 base and J by 2 bases, 2 bases remained unmatched. The CDR3 runs to 16 residues. The germline gives CDR1 LNHDA, CDR2 SQIVND (reference sequence). The CDR3 DNA follows: TGTGCCAGTAGTATAGGGCTAGCGGGGGCCTACAATGAGCAGTTCTTC. It encodes CASSIGLAGAYNEQFF.